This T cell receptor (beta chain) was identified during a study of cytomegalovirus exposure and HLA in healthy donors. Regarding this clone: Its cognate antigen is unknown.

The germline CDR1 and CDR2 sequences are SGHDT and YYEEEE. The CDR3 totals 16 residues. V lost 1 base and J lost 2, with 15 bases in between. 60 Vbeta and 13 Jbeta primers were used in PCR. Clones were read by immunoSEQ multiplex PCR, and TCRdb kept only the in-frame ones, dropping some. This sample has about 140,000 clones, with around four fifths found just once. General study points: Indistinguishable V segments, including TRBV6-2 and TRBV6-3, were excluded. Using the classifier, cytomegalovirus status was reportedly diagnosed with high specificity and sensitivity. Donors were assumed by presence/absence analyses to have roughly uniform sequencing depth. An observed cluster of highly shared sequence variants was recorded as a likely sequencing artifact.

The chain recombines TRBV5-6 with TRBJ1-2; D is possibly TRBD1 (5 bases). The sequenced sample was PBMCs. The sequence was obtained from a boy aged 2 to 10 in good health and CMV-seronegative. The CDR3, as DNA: TGTGCCAGCAGCTTGAAAACGGCAGGGCCCAACTATGGCTACACCTTC. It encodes CASSLKTAGPNYGYTF. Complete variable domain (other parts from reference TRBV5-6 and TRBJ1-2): DAGVTQSPTHLIKTRGQQVTLRCSPKSGHDTVSWYQQALGQGPQFIFQYYEEEERQRGNFPDRFSGHQFPNYSSELNVNALLLGDSALYLCASSLKTAGPNYGYTFGSGTRLTVV.